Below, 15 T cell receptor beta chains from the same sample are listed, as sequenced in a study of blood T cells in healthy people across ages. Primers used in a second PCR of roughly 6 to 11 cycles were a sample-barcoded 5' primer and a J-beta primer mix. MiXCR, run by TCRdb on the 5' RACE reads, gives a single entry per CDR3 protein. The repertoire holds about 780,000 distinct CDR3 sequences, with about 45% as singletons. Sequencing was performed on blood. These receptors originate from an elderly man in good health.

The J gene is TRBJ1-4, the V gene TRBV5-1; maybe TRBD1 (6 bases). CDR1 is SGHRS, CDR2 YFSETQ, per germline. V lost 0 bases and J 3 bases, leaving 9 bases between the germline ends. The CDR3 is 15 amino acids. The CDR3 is CASSLAPGANEKLFF. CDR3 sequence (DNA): TGCGCCAGCAGCTTGGCCCCAGGGGCTAATGAAAAACTGTTTTTT.

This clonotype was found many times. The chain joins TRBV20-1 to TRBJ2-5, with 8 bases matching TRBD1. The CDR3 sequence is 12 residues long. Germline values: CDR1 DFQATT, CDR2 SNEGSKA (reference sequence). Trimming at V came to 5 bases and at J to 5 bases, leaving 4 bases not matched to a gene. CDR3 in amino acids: CSAEDRAETQYF. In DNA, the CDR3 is TGCAGTGCTGAGGACAGGGCGGAGACCCAGTACTTC.

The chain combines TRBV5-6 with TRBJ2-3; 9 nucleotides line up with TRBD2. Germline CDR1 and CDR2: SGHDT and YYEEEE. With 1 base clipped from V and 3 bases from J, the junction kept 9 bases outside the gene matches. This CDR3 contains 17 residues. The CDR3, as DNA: TGTGCCAGCAGCTTGCGGTCCGCGGGAGGGCTTACAGATACGCAGTATTTT. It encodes CASSLRSAGGLTDTQYF.

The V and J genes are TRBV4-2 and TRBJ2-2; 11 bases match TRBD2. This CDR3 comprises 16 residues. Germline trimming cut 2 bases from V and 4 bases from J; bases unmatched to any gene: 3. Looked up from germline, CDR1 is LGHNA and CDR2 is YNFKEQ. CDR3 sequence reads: CASSQYSGRATGELFF. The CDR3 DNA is TGTGCCAGCAGCCAATATAGCGGGAGGGCCACCGGGGAGCTGTTTTTT.

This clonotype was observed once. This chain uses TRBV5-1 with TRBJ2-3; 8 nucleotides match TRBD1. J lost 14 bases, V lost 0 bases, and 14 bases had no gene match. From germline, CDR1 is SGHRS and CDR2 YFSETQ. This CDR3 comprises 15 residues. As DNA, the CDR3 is TGCGCCAGCAGCTTGGACCCTGGACAGGGTAGTAACGCGTATTTT. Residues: CASSLDPGQGSNAYF. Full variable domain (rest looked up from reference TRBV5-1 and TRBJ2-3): KAGVTQTPRYLIKTRGQQVTLSCSPISGHRSVSWYQQTPGQGLQFLFEYFSETQRNKGNFPGRFSGRQFSNSRSEMNVSTLELGDSALYLCASSLDPGQGSNAYFGPGTRLTVL.

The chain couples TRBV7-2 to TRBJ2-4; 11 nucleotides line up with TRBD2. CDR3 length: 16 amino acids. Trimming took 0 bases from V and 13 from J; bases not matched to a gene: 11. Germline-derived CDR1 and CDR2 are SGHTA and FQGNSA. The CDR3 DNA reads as TGTGCCAGCAGCTTAGCTTTTAGCGGGAGGGCCTACGAACAGTACTTC. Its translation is CASSLAFSGRAYEQYF.

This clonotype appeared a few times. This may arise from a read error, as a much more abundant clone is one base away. DNA of the CDR3: TGTGCCAGCAGGAGGAGGGACCAAGAGACCCAGTACTTC. It translates to CASRRRDQETQYF. The chain is built from TRBV5-5 and TRBJ2-5, with D possibly being TRBD2 (6 bases). Deletions cut 5 bases from V and 0 bases from J, with 8 bases between. The CDR3 runs 13 residues. Germline V gene sequence: CDR1 SGHKS, CDR2 YYEKEE (reference sequence).

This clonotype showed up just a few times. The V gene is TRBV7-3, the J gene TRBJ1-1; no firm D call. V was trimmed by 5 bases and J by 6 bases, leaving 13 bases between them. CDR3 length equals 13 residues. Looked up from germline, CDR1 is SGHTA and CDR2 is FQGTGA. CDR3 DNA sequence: TGTGCCAGCAGCCCCCCCACTAACGCTGAAGCTTTCTTT. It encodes CASSPPTNAEAFF.

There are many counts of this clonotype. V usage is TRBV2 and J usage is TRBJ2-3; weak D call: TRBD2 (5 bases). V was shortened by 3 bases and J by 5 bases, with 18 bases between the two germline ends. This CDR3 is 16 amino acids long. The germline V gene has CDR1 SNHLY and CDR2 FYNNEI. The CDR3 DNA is TGTGCCAGCAGTGATACGGGCCTACTGGCGGGAGATACGCAGTATTTT. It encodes CASSDTGLLAGDTQYF.

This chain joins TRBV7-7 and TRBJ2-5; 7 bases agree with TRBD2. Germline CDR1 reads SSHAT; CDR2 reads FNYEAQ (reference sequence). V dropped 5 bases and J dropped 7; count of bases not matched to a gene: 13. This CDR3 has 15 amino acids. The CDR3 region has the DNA TGTGCCAGCAGCCCTTCCGGGACTACAATCGGGACCCAGTACTTC. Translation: CASSPSGTTIGTQYF.

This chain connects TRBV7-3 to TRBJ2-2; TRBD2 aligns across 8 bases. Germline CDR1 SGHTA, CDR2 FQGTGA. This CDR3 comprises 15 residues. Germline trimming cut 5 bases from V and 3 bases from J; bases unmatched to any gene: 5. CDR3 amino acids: CASSELAADTGELFF. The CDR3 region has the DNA TGTGCCAGCAGCGAACTAGCGGCGGACACCGGGGAGCTGTTTTTT.

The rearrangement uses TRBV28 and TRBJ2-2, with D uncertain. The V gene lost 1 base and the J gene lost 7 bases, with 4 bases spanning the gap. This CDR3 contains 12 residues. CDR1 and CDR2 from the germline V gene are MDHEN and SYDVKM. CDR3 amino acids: CASSLFIGELFF. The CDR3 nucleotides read TGTGCCAGCAGTTTATTCATCGGGGAGCTGTTTTTT.

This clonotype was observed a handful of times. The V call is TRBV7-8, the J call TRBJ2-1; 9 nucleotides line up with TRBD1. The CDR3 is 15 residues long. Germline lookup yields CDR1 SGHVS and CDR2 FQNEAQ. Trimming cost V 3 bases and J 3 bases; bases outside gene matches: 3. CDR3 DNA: TGTGCCAGCAGCTTGGAGACAGGGGGCTACAATGAGCAGTTCTTC. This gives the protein CASSLETGGYNEQFF.

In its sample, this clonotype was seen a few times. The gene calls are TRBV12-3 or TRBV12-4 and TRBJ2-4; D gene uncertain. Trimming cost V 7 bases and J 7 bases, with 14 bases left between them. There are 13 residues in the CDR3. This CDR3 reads CASTVRRTNIQYF. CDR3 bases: TGTGCCAGCACCGTTCGGCGGACGAACATTCAGTACTTC.

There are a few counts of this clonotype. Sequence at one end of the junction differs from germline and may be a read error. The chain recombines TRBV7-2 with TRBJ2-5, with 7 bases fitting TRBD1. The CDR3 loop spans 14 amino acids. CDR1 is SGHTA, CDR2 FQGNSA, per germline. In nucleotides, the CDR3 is TGTGTCAGCAGCTTGGGCGCAGGGGGAGAGACCCAGTACTTC. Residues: CVSSLGAGGETQYF.